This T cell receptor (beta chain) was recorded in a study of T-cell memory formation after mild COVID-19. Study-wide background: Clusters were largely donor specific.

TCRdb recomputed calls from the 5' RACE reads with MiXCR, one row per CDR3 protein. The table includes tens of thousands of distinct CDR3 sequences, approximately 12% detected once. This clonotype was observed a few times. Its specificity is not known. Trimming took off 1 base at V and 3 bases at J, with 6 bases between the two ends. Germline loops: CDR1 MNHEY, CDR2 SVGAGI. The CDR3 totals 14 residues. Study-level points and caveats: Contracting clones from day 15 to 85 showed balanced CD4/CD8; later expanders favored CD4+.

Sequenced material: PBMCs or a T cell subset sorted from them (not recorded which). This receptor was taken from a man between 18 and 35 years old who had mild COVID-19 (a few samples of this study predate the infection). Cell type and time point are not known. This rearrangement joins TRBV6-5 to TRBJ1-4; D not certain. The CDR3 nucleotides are TGTGCCAGCAGTTACTACGGGCCTAATGAAAAACTGTTTTTT. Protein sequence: CASSYYGPNEKLFF.